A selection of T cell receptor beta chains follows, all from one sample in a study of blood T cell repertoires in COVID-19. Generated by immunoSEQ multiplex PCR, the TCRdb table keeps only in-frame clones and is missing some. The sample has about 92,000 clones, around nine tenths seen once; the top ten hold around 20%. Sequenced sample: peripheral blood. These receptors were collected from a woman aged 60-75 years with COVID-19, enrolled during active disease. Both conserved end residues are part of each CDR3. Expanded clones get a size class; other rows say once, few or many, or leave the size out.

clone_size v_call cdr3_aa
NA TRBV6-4 CASGRGTGELFF
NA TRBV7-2 CASSINTGGLGETQYF
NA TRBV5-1 CASSSGQGAIGELFF
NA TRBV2 CASSEEGINEKLFF
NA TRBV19 CASSMHRVSNQPQHF
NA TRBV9 CASSVGDRITGELFF
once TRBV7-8 CASSLVHQETQYF
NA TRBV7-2 CASSLPGSWNQPQHF
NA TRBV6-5 CASSYYPGRREKLFF
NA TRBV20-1 CSASLTSGGVDEQFF
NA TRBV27 CASSLYRGTGSYNSPLHF
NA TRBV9 CASSGSGSYYGYTF
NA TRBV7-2 CASSQSHMNTEAFF
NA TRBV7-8 CASSLVRGTEAFF
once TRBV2 CASSVDRAHQPQHF
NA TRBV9 CASTGSGPNYGYTF
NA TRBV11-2 CASSSLGGAQDTQYF
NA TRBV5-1 CAAAGGQGTDTQYF
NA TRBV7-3 CASSPQGISDEQYF
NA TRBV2 CASSVGTTVEKLFF
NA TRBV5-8 CASRRKQSSYEQYF
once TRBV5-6 CASSLVAGGWTDTQYF
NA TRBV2 CASSVVQGPTENYGYTF
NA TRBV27 CASSLGQGRHYEQYF
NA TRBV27 CASGQTFRNTIYF
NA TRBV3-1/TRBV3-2 CASSQRGGGELFF
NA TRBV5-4 CASSPSGGGTDTQYF
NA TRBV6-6 CASSHSRTDTQYF
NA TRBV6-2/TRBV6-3 CASSTPIHTGAREQYF
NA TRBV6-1 CASSEGSGGGSTDTQYF
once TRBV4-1 CASSQDSWASGELFF
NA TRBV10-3 CAISGGTGGETQYF
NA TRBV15 CATSPTGIGETQYF
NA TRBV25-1 CASSEHRPDYGYTF
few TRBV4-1 CASSQDNLPNEKLFF
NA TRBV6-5 CAGEGNTDTQYF
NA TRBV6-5 CASTLTSWGQETQYF
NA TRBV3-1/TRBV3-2 CASSPQGAGEKLFF
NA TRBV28 CASSLSGNTYEQYF
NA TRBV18 CASSPPEEGNTAGNEQFF
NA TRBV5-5 CASSFGQGSGEQYF
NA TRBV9 CASSRQGGRSGANVLTF
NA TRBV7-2 CASRSGTGELFF
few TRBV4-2 CASSQSAGQTQLYEQYF
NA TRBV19 CASSRGAGGRGTSETQYF
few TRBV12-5 CASSGGANSPLHF